This T cell receptor (beta chain) was identified during a study of monozygotic twins with inflammatory bowel disease. The CDR3 extends over 18 amino acids. Germline values: CDR1 LNHDA, CDR2 SQIVND (reference sequence). TCRdb reanalyzed the 5' RACE reads and collapses them to one entry per CDR3 protein, without DNA. The specimen's table records roughly 200,000 distinct CDR3 sequences. The receptor was isolated from a human donor with ulcerative colitis or Crohn's disease, or a healthy co-twin of an affected twin (not recorded which). The chain joins TRBV19 to TRBJ2-1; the D gene TCRdb calls, TRBD2, cannot be checked with no DNA. Sequencing was done on a sample of blood. The CDR3 protein is CASARLAGETSSYNEQFF.